The present T cell receptor beta chain was sequenced within a study of cytomegalovirus exposure and HLA in healthy donors. From germline, CDR1 is SGHTA and CDR2 FQGNSA. The CDR3 contains 15 residues. V shed 2 bases and J 8 bases; nucleotides not matched to a gene: 7. PCR primers comprised 60 Vbeta and 13 Jbeta primers. Produced via immunoSEQ multiplex PCR; TCRdb's table is partial and in-frame only. The profile covers roughly 130,000 clones, with roughly 63% appearing a single time and 1.6% taken by the ten largest. Sequencing input: PBMCs. The sequence was obtained from a man aged 25 to 40 in good health and CMV-seropositive. This chain joins TRBV7-2 and TRBJ2-1, with TRBD1 identical over 9 bases. The CDR3 coding sequence is TGTGCCAGCAGCTTATGGGGGACAGGGTTCGATGAGCAGTTCTTC. Amino acid sequence: CASSLWGTGFDEQFF.